This entry describes one TCR beta chain. Its antigen remains unidentified. There are no base qualities to consult, and no much larger clone falls within one base. The record originates from a study of OX40 agonist ivuxolimab in advanced cancers. Background on the whole study: Ivuxolimab was an agonistic, fully human IgG2 monoclonal antibody directed against OX40 (CD134), a costimulatory receptor. Partial responses were achieved by three dose-escalation patients, of whom one had hepatocellular carcinoma and two had cutaneous melanoma. The paper reports the monotherapy dose-escalation portion (N of about 50 patients) of the phase I ivuxolimab trial. Peripheral TCRbeta sequencing was intended to test whether TCR sequence diversity was altered and clonal T-cell expansion was caused by ivuxolimab. Prior anti-PD-1, anti-PD-L1 or anti-CTLA-4 therapy was permitted, and checkpoint inhibitors had been received by around 40% of dose-escalation patients. In the dose-escalation cohort, more than 75% of patients were male, and the mean age was around 60 years, with a range of roughly 20 to 79. Among the approximately 54 dose-escalation patients, 19 had hepatocellular carcinoma, about 15 melanoma, 9 renal cell carcinoma and 9 head and neck cancer. Intravenous ivuxolimab was administered to patients every 2 weeks at six dose levels: 0.01, 0.1, 0.3, 1.5, 3 and 10 mg/kg.

The full study reports these points: Low levels of normalized T-cell clonal expansion were also seen in some nonresponding patients. At doses of 0.1 to 3.0 mg/kg, clonal expansion of both CD4+ and CD8+ blood T cells was observed from baseline to week 6. In partial responders in the 0.1-3.0 mg/kg groups, normalized peripheral clonal expansion was found to be among the lowest, especially among CD8+ T cells. After ivuxolimab, more expanded clones were found on average in CD8+ T cells than in CD4+ T cells. The antigen specificity of the clonally expanded peripheral T cells was not determined.

Patients with autoimmune disease history or receiving systemic immunosuppression were excluded from the trial. In every dose cohort, peripheral blood was drawn for TCR sequencing at baseline, cycle 4 day 1, and cycle 7 day 1. The samples were taken from a phase I, first-in-human, multicenter, open-label dose-escalation trial of ivuxolimab. Adults with locally advanced or metastatic head and neck squamous cell, hepatocellular, melanoma or renal cell carcinoma were enrolled in the trial. Before TCR sequencing, CD4+ T cells and CD8+ T cells were sorted from peripheral blood as separate populations. Genomic DNA was isolated from the sorted cells so that the TCRbeta CDR3 region could be sequenced. TCRbeta CDR3 regions were sequenced using the immunoSEQ Assay. Sourced from immuneACCESS, this table was stored by TCRdb with only in-frame sequences that have V and J called. A share of the clones is absent; for the studies checked, an unresolved V gene accounts for under half, and the remainder has no known explanation. This sample has approximately 71,000 clones in its table, and roughly four fifths of those were observed once. The ten most abundant clones make up 9.5% to 13% of the sample.

The germline ends are 17 bases apart after V is trimmed by 7 bases and J by 1 base. The cysteine opens and the valine closes a CDR3 of 15 amino acids. This entry keeps only the CDR3 DNA: 45 bases, framed from base 1. CDR1 and CDR2 are read off the germline V gene as MRHNA and SNTAGT. The chain was built from TRBV6-4 and TRBJ2-7, with the D gene too uncertain to name. This TCR derives from an adult with an advanced solid tumor such as melanoma, head and neck, liver or kidney cancer. Here the sequenced sample was CD4+ or CD8+ T cells sorted from blood, taken in a trial of the OX40 agonist ivuxolimab. The DNA sequence follows: TGTGCCAGCAATCTTAGGGATTTCGGGTCCTACGAGCAGTACGTC. Translated, this gives CASNLRDFGSYEQYV.